This T cell receptor (beta chain) was found in a study of blood T cell repertoires in COVID-19. Overall study context: Samples taken during acute and convalescent COVID-19 were collected in the United States, Italy and Spain. The analysed material was cDNA or gDNA that came from T cells, B-cell-depleted T cells, or PBMCs.

This CDR3 spans 16 amino acids. Germline CDR1 reads SGHTA; CDR2 reads FQGNSA. Trimming stripped 1 base from V and 1 base from J, with 13 bases between. In the original analysis: Nucleated cell counts were estimated from reference gene primer amplification. The data were produced by immunoSEQ multiplex PCR, yet TCRdb's version contains in-frame clones alone and is incomplete. That table supplies the V and J calls and clone size; D and trimming were determined from the DNA. The sample includes about 120,000 clones, 70% to 85% of them seen just once. The specimen sequenced was peripheral blood. The source of this sequence is a man aged 65 to 85 with active or convalescent COVID-19. This rearrangement joins TRBV7-2 to TRBJ2-5; D remains unclear. The CDR3 protein is CASSLGRVYLQETQYF. The CDR3 nucleotides read TGTGCCAGCAGCTTAGGTCGAGTCTACCTCCAAGAGACCCAGTACTTC.